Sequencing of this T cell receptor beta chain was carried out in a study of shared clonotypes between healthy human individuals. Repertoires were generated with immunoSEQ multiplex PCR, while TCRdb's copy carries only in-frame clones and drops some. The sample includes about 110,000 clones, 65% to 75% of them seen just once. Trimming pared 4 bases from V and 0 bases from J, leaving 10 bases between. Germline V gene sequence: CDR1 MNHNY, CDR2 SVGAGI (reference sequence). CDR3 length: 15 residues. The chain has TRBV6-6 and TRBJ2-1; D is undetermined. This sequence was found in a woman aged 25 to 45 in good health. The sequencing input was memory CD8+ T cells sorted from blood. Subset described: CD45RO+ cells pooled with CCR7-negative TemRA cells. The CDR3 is CASSFLYGSYNEQFF. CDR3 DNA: TGTGCCAGCAGTTTCCTCTATGGCTCCTACAATGAGCAGTTCTTC.